The T cell receptor beta chain under discussion was sequenced for a study of blood T cell repertoires in COVID-19. The overall study: The United States, Italy and Spain provided the acute and convalescent COVID-19 samples. The analysed material was cDNA or gDNA that came from T cells, B-cell-depleted T cells, or PBMCs.

Germline CDR1 is KGHSH and CDR2 is LQKENI. The CDR3 length is 13 residues. The V and J ends lost 1 base and 3 bases respectively, with 6 bases between them. How the authors handled the data: Reference gene primer amplification in the assay estimated nucleated cell counts. Profiled with immunoSEQ multiplex PCR; TCRdb holds only in-frame clones, not every one. V and J calls and clone size follow that table, whereas D and trimming were derived from the DNA. Of 340,000 or so clones listed, roughly 87% are singletons. The chain joins TRBV18 to TRBJ1-1, with D hard to call. The TCR originated in a man between 50 and 59 years old with active or convalescent COVID-19. Source material: peripheral blood. The CDR3 coding sequence is TGTGCCAGCTCACCACAAACTGACACTGAAGCTTTCTTT. It is translated as CASSPQTDTEAFF. The whole variable domain, remainder taken from reference TRBV18 and TRBJ1-1, is NAGVMQNPRHLVRRRGQEARLRCSPMKGHSHVYWYRQLPEEGLKFMVYLQKENIIDESGMPKERFSAEFPKEGPSILRIQQVVRGDSAAYFCASSPQTDTEAFFGQGTRLTVV.